Each of the 16 T cell receptor beta chains below was sequenced from the same sample in a study of T cells in Graves' hyperthyroidism and ophthalmopathy. The TCR beta CDR3 regions underwent amplification using RNA transcripts as the source. Primed by the HTBI set, a first-round RT-PCR was run on the TCR CDR3. TCRdb re-analysed the multiplex PCR reads in MiXCR, keeping a single row per CDR3 protein. The sample includes about 270,000 distinct CDR3 sequences, around 15% of them seen just once. Sequencing used blood. The receptors were sampled from a woman in her 50s with Graves' hyperthyroidism that later progressed to Graves' ophthalmopathy.

This clonotype was picked up many times. The chain has TRBV7-9 and TRBJ2-5, with D perhaps TRBD2 (6 bases). Between the trimmed V and J ends, which lost 4 bases and 0 bases, there was a span of 9 bases. The CDR3 runs 14 residues. The germline gives CDR1 SEHNR, CDR2 FQNEAQ (reference sequence). The CDR3 DNA follows: TGTGCCAGCAGCTCCCGGAGGGACCAAGAGACCCAGTACTTC. Translated: CASSSRRDQETQYF.

At least ten counts were recorded for this clonotype. The V and J genes are TRBV24-1 and TRBJ2-3; D remains unclear. CDR1 and CDR2 from the germline V gene are KGHDR and SFDVKD. The CDR3 runs to 17 residues. V dropped 5 bases and J dropped 4 bases, with 21 bases sitting between them. CDR3 sequence reads: CATSGESAHIRADTQYF. The CDR3 bases are TGTGCCACCAGTGGAGAATCGGCGCATATAAGGGCAGATACGCAGTATTTT.

This clonotype was found many times. V is TRBV18 and J is TRBJ1-1; D is ambiguous. Trimming pared 2 bases from V and 2 bases from J, leaving 6 bases between. The CDR3 is 13 residues long. Per the germline V gene, CDR1 is KGHSH and CDR2 is LQKENI. The CDR3 sequence: CASSPFPNTEAFF. The CDR3 DNA reads TGTGCCAGCTCACCATTCCCCAACACTGAAGCTTTCTTT.

The chain couples TRBV20-1 to TRBJ1-6, with D uncertain. V lost 1 base, J lost 9 bases, and 4 bases lay in between. The CDR3 is 11 residues long. Germline CDR1 DFQATT, CDR2 SNEGSKA (reference sequence). CDR3 DNA: TGCAGTGCTAGAGGGGTTTCACCCCTCCACTTT. Translating it yields CSARGVSPLHF.

This clonotype was recorded many times. This rearrangement joins TRBV28 to TRBJ2-7; 7 bases line up with TRBD1. This CDR3 has 14 amino acids. Unmatched junction bases numbered 7, after V lost 8 bases and J lost 0 bases. CDR1 is MDHEN, CDR2 SYDVKM, per germline. The CDR3 protein is CASEEGGSSYEQYF. CDR3 DNA sequence: TGTGCCAGCGAGGAAGGGGGCAGCTCCTACGAGCAGTACTTC.

The rearrangement links TRBV10-3 to TRBJ2-1, with 9 bases that match TRBD2. V lost 8 bases and J lost 6; bases outside the gene matches: 14. This CDR3 region has 16 residues. Germline lookup yields CDR1 ENHRY and CDR2 SYGVKD. The CDR3 loop is CAIGGAGGPRGNEQFF. The CDR3 DNA follows: TGTGCCATCGGGGGCGCGGGAGGGCCCCGTGGCAATGAGCAGTTCTTC.

In its sample, this clonotype was seen many times. The rearrangement links TRBV13 to TRBJ2-3; D is ambiguous. The CDR3 extends over 11 amino acids. V lost 8 bases and J lost 6, with 9 bases in between. CDR1 and CDR2 (germline): PRHDT, FYEKMQ (reference sequence). The CDR3 region has the DNA TGTGCCAGCCCCTCGTGGGATACGCAGTATTTT. Residues: CASPSWDTQYF.

This clonotype has a handful of counts. The genes are TRBV9 and TRBJ1-6, with D perhaps matching TRBD1 (5 bases). V was shortened by 2 bases and J by 5 bases, with 11 bases between the two germline ends. Germline V gene sequence: CDR1 SGDLS, CDR2 YYNGEE. There are 15 residues in the CDR3. The CDR3 DNA is TGTGCCAGCAGCGTGTGGGGGAACAATAATTCACCCCTCCACTTT. Translation gives CASSVWGNNNSPLHF.

A note on this clonotype: This may be a read error: a much more frequent sequence differs by one nucleotide. This rearrangement joins TRBV12-3 or TRBV12-4 to TRBJ1-6; a weak D match, TRBD1 (5 bases). The length of the CDR3 is 16 residues. Trimming stripped 5 bases from V and 3 bases from J, with 14 bases between. The CDR3 nucleotides are TGTGCCAGCAGTCCCCGGGGACTGGACTATAATTCACCCCTCCACTTT. As protein: CASSPRGLDYNSPLHF.

With regard to this clonotype: A clone one base away is much larger, so this may be a read error. The chain couples TRBV20-1 to TRBJ2-6, with a possible D match to TRBD1 (8 bases). The CDR3 runs 17 residues. Germline CDR1 DFQATT, CDR2 SNEGSKA (reference sequence). CDR3 loop: CSARITGGGSGANVLIF. The CDR3 bases are TGCAGTGCTAGGATAACAGGGGGGGGCTCTGGGGCCAACGTCCTGATTTTC.

The chain carries TRBV28 and TRBJ2-1; D possibly corresponds to TRBD1 (6 bases). This CDR3 spans 13 amino acids. Per the germline V gene, CDR1 is MDHEN and CDR2 is SYDVKM. Trimming took off 3 bases at V and 7 bases at J, with 10 bases between the two ends. CDR3 coding DNA: TGTGCCAGCAGTTTCCTAGGGGGAAATGAGCAGTTCTTC. Translating gives CASSFLGGNEQFF.

This clonotype was counted at least ten times. The chain joins TRBV20-1 to TRBJ2-1; TRBD2 matches at 12 bases. The J segment lost 4 bases and the V segment lost 3 bases, leaving 10 bases of the junction unmatched. The CDR3 totals 17 residues. Germline-derived CDR1 and CDR2 are DFQATT and SNEGSKA (reference sequence). CDR3 in DNA: TGCAGTGCTAGTAGGTGGGCTAGCGGGAGGGATTACAATGAGCAGTTCTTC. Protein product: CSASRWASGRDYNEQFF.

This clonotype was seen repeatedly, ten times or more. The chain couples TRBV28 to TRBJ2-5; 8 bases map to TRBD2. The CDR3 sequence is 18 residues long. V was clipped by 4 bases and J by 5 bases; unmatched bases: 18. From germline, CDR1 is MDHEN and CDR2 SYDVKM. CDR3 DNA sequence: TGTGCCAGCAGTTGGCGGGAGGAAGGACGAAGAACAAGGGAGACCCAGTACTTC. Protein sequence: CASSWREEGRRTRETQYF.

This clonotype was detected ten times or more. The chain employs TRBV29-1 and TRBJ2-2; D is possibly TRBD1 or TRBD2 (5 bases each). The V end was cut by 3 bases, the J end by 2 bases, with 10 bases between. Germline V gives CDR1 SQVTM, CDR2 ANQGSEA. The CDR3 consists of 14 residues. CDR3 sequence reads: CSVEGRTNTGELFF. The CDR3 DNA follows: TGCAGCGTTGAGGGACGGACTAACACCGGGGAGCTGTTTTTT.

This clonotype appeared many times. The chain combines TRBV30 with TRBJ1-4; a possible D gene is TRBD1 (5 bases). Germline V lookup: CDR1 GTSNPN, CDR2 SVGIG (reference sequence). The CDR3 loop spans 13 amino acids. The ends were cut back, 0 bases at V and 5 bases at J, with 7 bases in the middle. The CDR3 here is CAWSVGVNEKLFF. CDR3 bases: TGTGCCTGGAGTGTAGGGGTGAATGAAAAACTGTTTTTT.

In this sample, this clonotype turned up many times. The chain is built from TRBV6-2 or TRBV6-3 and TRBJ2-7; the D gene is possibly TRBD1 (6 bases). The germline V and J ends were trimmed by 5 bases and 7 bases, with 15 bases remaining between them. CDR3 size: 13 residues. The V gene's germline CDR1 is MNHEY and CDR2 SVGEGT. Here the CDR3 DNA reads TGTGCCAGCAGTCCTAAACAGGGTCGAGAGCAGTACTTC. This encodes CASSPKQGREQYF.